Listed here are 3 T cell receptor beta chains from one sample, sequenced in a study of neoadjuvant anti-PD-1 for oral cavity cancer. Produced via immunoSEQ multiplex PCR; TCRdb's table is partial and in-frame only. The sample holds more than 25,000 clones, around four fifths seen once. Noted time point: after neoadjuvant nivolumab, at surgical resection. The input for sequencing was PBMCs, taken after nivolumab (anti-PD-1) treatment. The receptors were gathered from a person aged 35-79 years with oral cavity squamous cell carcinoma.

Relative to its sample, this clone is medium-sized. The chain couples TRBV27 to TRBJ1-1, with 7 bases identical to TRBD1. The V segment lost 8 bases and the J segment 6 bases; nucleotides outside the gene matches: 12. The CDR3 loop spans 14 amino acids. Germline V lookup: CDR1 MNHEY, CDR2 SMNVEV (reference sequence). DNA for the CDR3: TGTGCCAGCCGAATTGCCGAGGGGGCGGCTGAAGCTTTCTTT. It specifies CASRIAEGAAEAFF.

The J gene is TRBJ1-1, the V gene TRBV7-9; unclear D gene. This CDR3 comprises 12 residues. Germline values: CDR1 SEHNR, CDR2 FQNEAQ (reference sequence). V was cut by 5 bases and J by 8 bases, with 12 bases left in between. The CDR3 sequence is CASSRLSDEAFF. The DNA of the CDR3 is TGTGCCAGCAGCCGACTGAGTGACGAAGCTTTCTTT. Combining the CDR3 with reference TRBV7-9 and TRBJ1-1 gives the whole variable domain DTGVSQNPRHKITKRGQNVTFRCDPISEHNRLYWYRQTLGQGPEFLTYFQNEAQLEKSRLLSDRFSAERPKGSFSTLEIQRTEQGDSAMYLCASSRLSDEAFFGQGTRLTVV.

The rearrangement uses TRBV7-9 and TRBJ2-1; the D is unclear. This CDR3 contains 16 residues. V was shortened by 11 bases and J by 6 bases, with 26 bases between the two germline ends. The germline gives CDR1 SEHNR, CDR2 FQNEAQ (reference sequence). The CDR3 DNA reads TGTGCCTCCTTTGGAGCGATCCACCCTCCGGTCAATGAGCAGTTCTTC. As protein: CASFGAIHPPVNEQFF.